A single sample is the source of the 7 T cell receptor beta chains below, sequenced in a study of blood T cell repertoires in COVID-19. Clones were sequenced by immunoSEQ multiplex PCR, and TCRdb holds only the in-frame ones, with some missing. The repertoire consists of around 82,000 clones, with roughly 85% occurring once and the leading ten covering around a tenth. The sample consisted of peripheral blood. The receptors shown here come from a man between 45 and 60 years old with COVID-19, enrolled during active disease.

The rearrangement uses TRBV18 and TRBJ1-6; 8 positions agree with TRBD1. The CDR3 extends over 15 amino acids. The germline V gene encodes CDR1 KGHSH and CDR2 LQKENI. J lost 10 bases, V lost 2 bases, and 7 bases had no gene match. CDR3 sequence reads: CASSPSRQGNSPLHF. The CDR3 DNA sequence: TGTGCCAGCTCACCATCGCGACAGGGGAACTCACCCCTCCACTTT. The full variable domain, rest sourced from reference TRBV18 and TRBJ1-6, is NAGVMQNPRHLVRRRGQEARLRCSPMKGHSHVYWYRQLPEEGLKFMVYLQKENIIDESGMPKERFSAEFPKEGPSILRIQQVVRGDSAAYFCASSPSRQGNSPLHFGNGTRLTVT.

CDR3 amino acids: CASTQQGMRGNTIYF. The DNA for the CDR3 is TGTGCCAGTACCCAACAGGGTATGCGCGGAAACACCATATATTTT. The chain joins TRBV19 to TRBJ1-3, with D possibly being TRBD1 (6 bases). The CDR3 runs 15 residues. With 7 bases removed from V and 4 bases from J, the gap between germline ends came to 17 bases. Germline loops: CDR1 LNHDA, CDR2 SQIVND (reference sequence).

The chain combines TRBV5-1 with TRBJ1-6; unclear D gene. V lost 5 bases and J 10 bases, leaving 19 bases between the germline ends. The CDR3 spans 15 residues. The germline gives CDR1 SGHRS, CDR2 YFSETQ. The CDR3: CASRFRPGEGSPLHF. CDR3 DNA: TGCGCCAGCAGATTTAGACCCGGAGAGGGCTCACCCCTCCACTTT.

The chain recombines TRBV27 with TRBJ2-7; 9 nucleotides match TRBD2. Germline CDR1 reads MNHEY; CDR2 reads SMNVEV (reference sequence). The CDR3 is made up of 15 amino acids. V shed 2 bases and J 2 bases; nucleotides not matched to a gene: 4. The CDR3: CASSLRGLATYEQYF. CDR3 sequence (DNA): TGTGCCAGCAGTTTAAGGGGACTAGCCACCTACGAGCAGTACTTC.

This clone was seen once. The CDR3 here is CASSLRTGTNYGYTF. The CDR3 bases are TGTGCCAGCAGTTTAAGGACAGGAACAAACTATGGCTACACCTTC. This rearrangement joins TRBV27 to TRBJ1-2; 7 positions agree with TRBD1. V dropped 2 bases and J dropped 2; count of bases not matched to a gene: 5. The V gene's germline CDR1 is MNHEY and CDR2 SMNVEV (reference sequence). This CDR3 has 15 residues.

V gene TRBV4-1 combines with J gene TRBJ2-1, with D tentatively TRBD1 (6 bases). Trimming removed 1 base at V and 7 bases at J, with 11 bases between. This CDR3 spans 14 amino acids. Germline V gene lookup returns CDR1 MGHRA and CDR2 YSYEKL. The CDR3, as DNA: TGCGCCAGCAGCCAAGTCGACAGGTTGAATGAGCAGTTCTTC. It yields the protein CASSQVDRLNEQFF.

The genes are TRBV27 and TRBJ2-7; 7 bases line up with TRBD1. CDR3 length: 15 residues. The germline gives CDR1 MNHEY, CDR2 SMNVEV (reference sequence). With 6 bases clipped from V and 1 base from J, the junction kept 9 bases outside the gene matches. The CDR3, as DNA: TGTGCCAGCAGGCCCGGACAGGTGGGGTCCTACGAGCAGTACTTC. It yields the protein CASRPGQVGSYEQYF.